These T cell receptor beta chains were read from a single sample in a study of T-cell reconstitution after alpha-beta-depleted transplantation in children. Using its own MiXCR run on the PCR reads, TCRdb lists one record per CDR3 protein. The table has roughly 790,000 distinct CDR3 sequences, under 20% seen once. Sequenced material: PBMCs, mostly from graft donor cells, taken 360 days after TCRalphabeta/CD19-depleted stem cell transplant. The receptors derive from a male patient aged 10 to 17 who had a stem cell transplant for acute lymphoblastic leukemia, so the T cells may come from the graft donor. CDR3s include the opening cysteine and the closing phenylalanine or tryptophan. D genes are given only for firm matches. Where a row states a size, it is once, few, many or the class of an expanded clone; other rows omit it.

clone size	CDR3 length	J gene	V gene	D gene	CDR3 protein	CDR3 DNA
few	15	TRBJ2-7	TRBV6-5	-	CASSYSGAGRGEQYF	TGTGCCAGCAGTTACTCAGGGGCAGGGCGGGGCGAGCAGTACTTC
-	15	TRBJ2-7	TRBV9	-	CASSPGLLQAYEQYF	TGTGCCAGCAGCCCAGGACTATTACAGGCCTACGAGCAGTACTTC
-	13	TRBJ2-5	TRBV12-3/TRBV12-4	-	CASCLKGWETQYF	TGTGCCAGCTGCCTTAAGGGTTGGGAGACCCAGTACTTC
-	14	TRBJ1-2	TRBV5-1	-	CASSLGQGLGGYTF	TGCGCCAGCAGCTTGGGGCAGGGGCTCGGGGGCTACACCTTC
few	16	TRBJ2-7	TRBV7-9	-	CASSSYWTEPGYEQYF	TGTGCCAGCAGCTCCTACTGGACAGAACCGGGCTACGAGCAGTACTTC
-	14	TRBJ2-3	TRBV20-1	TRBD2	CSAGVAGGTDTQYF	TGCAGTGCTGGGGTAGCGGGAGGGACAGATACGCAGTATTTT
few	18	TRBJ2-6	TRBV27	-	CASSRKGYPTSGANVLTF	TGTGCCAGCAGTCGAAAAGGTTACCCGACCTCTGGGGCCAACGTCCTGACTTTC
few	16	TRBJ2-2	TRBV24-1	-	CATSESRQSFTGELFF	TGTGCCACCAGTGAAAGTCGTCAGAGTTTCACCGGGGAGCTGTTTTTT
-	15	TRBJ1-4	TRBV7-8	-	CASSLVLTAGEKLFF	TGTGCCAGCAGCTTAGTATTGACAGCGGGGGAAAAACTGTTTTTT
-	15	TRBJ2-5	TRBV27	-	CASSLMPSKRETQYF	TGTGCCAGCAGTTTAATGCCGTCCAAACGGGAGACCCAGTACTTC
few	14	TRBJ1-1	TRBV18	-	CASSPLAPNTEAFF	TGTGCCAGCTCACCACTTGCCCCGAACACTGAAGCTTTCTTT
many	17	TRBJ2-7	TRBV9	TRBD2	CASSVDSSGRRSYEQYF	TGTGCCAGCAGCGTGGACTCTAGCGGGAGGAGGTCCTACGAGCAGTACTTC
few	16	TRBJ1-2	TRBV14	-	CASSPAPGQGNYGYTF	TGTGCCAGCAGCCCCGCCCCGGGGCAGGGGAACTATGGCTACACCTTC
-	14	TRBJ1-4	TRBV2	-	CASSSPGKGEKLFF	TGTGCCAGCAGTTCGCCAGGGAAGGGTGAAAAACTGTTTTTT
-	14	TRBJ2-2	TRBV10-3	-	CAISSYSNTGELFF	TGTGCCATCAGTTCATATTCGAACACCGGGGAGCTGTTTTTT
few	16	TRBJ2-2	TRBV5-1	TRBD2	CASSLEIAGDTGELFF	TGCGCCAGCAGCTTGGAGATAGCGGGGGACACCGGGGAGCTGTTTTTT
-	17	TRBJ2-1	TRBV20-1	TRBD2	CSARILARTSVYNEQFF	TGCAGTGCTAGAATCCTGGCCCGGACTAGCGTATACAATGAGCAGTTCTTC
few	16	TRBJ2-4	TRBV4-1	-	CASRQLLGLAKNIQYF	TGCGCCAGCAGGCAATTACTAGGGTTAGCCAAAAACATTCAGTACTTC
many	13	TRBJ1-1	TRBV25-1	-	CASTLGGDTEAFF	TGTGCCAGCACCTTGGGAGGGGACACTGAAGCTTTCTTT
many	18	TRBJ2-1	TRBV7-3	TRBD2	CASSLSVAGPSSYNEQFF	TGTGCCAGCAGCTTATCGGTAGCGGGTCCAAGCTCCTACAATGAGCAGTTCTTC
many	13	TRBJ1-5	TRBV5-1	-	CASSRDLSQPQHF	TGCGCCAGCAGCCGGGACCTCAGTCAGCCCCAGCATTTT
few	15	TRBJ2-7	TRBV15	TRBD2	CATSREGSSRYEQYF	TGTGCCACCAGTAGGGAGGGAAGCTCCCGCTACGAGCAGTACTTC
few	14	TRBJ2-3	TRBV18	-	CASSPGHFTDTQYF	TGTGCCAGCTCACCGGGCCACTTCACAGATACGCAGTATTTT
-	15	TRBJ2-1	TRBV7-3	TRBD2	CASSLKAGGRDEQFF	TGTGCCAGCAGCTTAAAAGCGGGAGGGCGCGATGAGCAGTTCTTC
many	16	TRBJ2-2	TRBV5-1	-	CASSPPGLGDPGELFF	TGCGCCAGCAGCCCGCCGGGACTGGGAGACCCCGGGGAGCTGTTTTTT
-	16	TRBJ2-5	TRBV12-3/TRBV12-4	TRBD2	CASSFVDGLARETQYF	TGTGCCAGCAGTTTTGTGGACGGACTAGCGAGGGAGACCCAGTACTTC
-	14	TRBJ2-7	TRBV12-3/TRBV12-4	-	CASSSDEASYEQYF	TGTGCCAGCAGTTCAGACGAGGCCTCCTACGAGCAGTACTTC
few	14	TRBJ1-2	TRBV10-3	-	CAISGLGGTYGYTF	TGTGCCATCAGTGGGTTAGGTGGGACCTATGGCTACACCTTC
few	14	TRBJ2-1	TRBV5-1	-	CASSLEGAGTEQFF	TGCGCCAGCAGCTTGGAGGGAGCGGGCACTGAGCAGTTCTTC
-	14	TRBJ2-7	TRBV20-1	-	CSARDRDGYYEQYF	TGCAGTGCTAGAGACCGGGACGGGTACTACGAGCAGTACTTC
few	12	TRBJ2-3	TRBV7-2	-	CASSPRIDTQYF	TGTGCCAGCAGCCCCCGCATAGATACGCAGTATTTT
-	15	TRBJ1-2	TRBV25-1	TRBD1	CASSEGTGGAYGYTF	TGTGCCAGCAGTGAAGGGACAGGGGGCGCCTATGGCTACACCTTC
-	14	TRBJ2-5	TRBV25-1	-	CASSVTGNGETQYF	TGTGCCAGCAGTGTTACAGGGAATGGAGAGACCCAGTACTTC
many	17	TRBJ2-5	TRBV28	-	CASSSAGFSPLGETQYF	TGTGCCAGCAGCTCCGCAGGGTTTTCGCCCTTAGGGGAGACCCAGTACTTC
few	15	TRBJ2-3	TRBV24-1	-	CATSMRAPSTDTQYF	TGTGCCACCAGTATGAGGGCACCAAGCACAGATACGCAGTATTTT
-	16	TRBJ2-7	TRBV5-1	TRBD2	CASSLKLAGFTYEQYF	TGCGCCAGCAGCTTGAAGCTAGCGGGATTTACCTACGAGCAGTACTTC
many	13	TRBJ2-1	TRBV12-3/TRBV12-4	TRBD1	CASSFEGANEQFF	TGTGCCAGCAGTTTCGAGGGGGCCAATGAGCAGTTCTTC
few	16	TRBJ1-5	TRBV5-1	-	CASSLGATGTGQPQHF	TGCGCCAGCAGCTTGGGCGCCACCGGGACTGGCCAGCCCCAGCATTTT
-	15	TRBJ2-2	TRBV20-1	-	CSARVGADYTGELFF	TGCAGTGCTAGAGTTGGAGCGGACTACACCGGGGAGCTGTTTTTT
many	14	TRBJ2-3	TRBV3-1	TRBD2	CASSRLAGGDTQYF	TGTGCCAGCAGTCGTCTAGCGGGAGGAGATACGCAGTATTTT
-	18	TRBJ1-2	TRBV11-1	-	CASSDNPGLPSQPVGYTF	TGTGCCAGCAGCGATAATCCCGGGTTACCATCCCAACCCGTCGGCTACACCTTC
many	15	TRBJ2-7	TRBV20-1	-	CSARDWGSLSYEQYF	TGCAGTGCTAGAGATTGGGGGTCTCTCTCCTACGAGCAGTACTTC
-	15	TRBJ2-2	TRBV5-1	-	CATSSVVTNTGELFF	TGCGCTACCAGTTCGGTAGTTACGAACACCGGGGAGCTGTTTTTT
-	14	TRBJ2-3	TRBV9	-	CASSAGRVTDTQYF	TGTGCCAGCAGCGCGGGTCGGGTAACAGATACGCAGTATTTT
few	15	TRBJ2-1	TRBV3-1	-	CASSQPPPASTEQFF	TGTGCCAGCAGCCAACCACCCCCCGCAAGCACTGAGCAGTTCTTC
-	17	TRBJ2-7	TRBV27	TRBD2	CASSHQGTSGSSHEQYF	TGTGCCAGCAGTCACCAGGGAACTAGCGGGAGTAGCCACGAGCAGTACTTC
few	16	TRBJ2-6	TRBV4-1	-	CASTNPMRSGANVLTF	TGCGCCAGCACTAACCCCATGAGGTCTGGGGCCAACGTCCTGACTTTC
-	16	TRBJ2-7	TRBV9	TRBD2	CASSPEAGGGNYEQYF	TGTGCCAGCAGCCCCGAGGCCGGGGGGGGGAACTACGAGCAGTACTTC
few	12	TRBJ2-1	TRBV9	-	CASSVDVREQFF	TGTGCCAGCAGCGTAGACGTGCGTGAGCAGTTCTTC
many	15	TRBJ2-3	TRBV7-2	TRBD2	CASSLRGRVTDTQYF	TGTGCCAGCAGCTTACGAGGGAGGGTCACAGATACGCAGTATTTT
-	13	TRBJ1-4	TRBV5-1	-	CASSLWANEKLFF	TGCGCCAGCAGCCTCTGGGCTAATGAAAAACTGTTTTTT
-	14	TRBJ2-2	TRBV2	TRBD1	CASSDSTGEGELFF	TGTGCCAGCAGTGATTCGACAGGGGAAGGGGAGCTGTTTTTT
few	14	TRBJ2-3	TRBV5-1	TRBD1	CASSRGTGRDTQYF	TGCGCCAGCAGCCGGGGGACAGGGCGAGATACGCAGTATTTT
few	15	TRBJ2-1	TRBV12-3/TRBV12-4	TRBD2	CASSSGIRTYNEQFF	TGTGCCAGCTCTAGCGGGATAAGGACCTACAATGAGCAGTTCTTC
-	14	TRBJ2-2	TRBV27	-	CASMRGGNTGELFF	TGTGCCAGCATGAGGGGGGGGAACACCGGGGAGCTGTTTTTT
few	15	TRBJ2-7	TRBV18	-	CASSPRAGPSYEQYF	TGTGCCAGCTCACCACGGGCGGGACCGAGCTACGAGCAGTACTTC
-	16	TRBJ2-1	TRBV20-1	-	CSARLSAVAWVNEQFF	TGCAGTGCTAGACTCTCAGCGGTAGCCTGGGTGAATGAGCAGTTCTTC
-	16	TRBJ1-1	TRBV5-1	-	CASSLAWRGRATEAFF	TGCGCCAGCAGCTTGGCTTGGCGGGGCAGAGCCACTGAAGCTTTCTTT
few	16	TRBJ1-6	TRBV28	-	CASSAAYKFYNSPLHF	TGTGCCAGCAGTGCAGCGTACAAATTCTATAATTCACCCCTCCACTTT